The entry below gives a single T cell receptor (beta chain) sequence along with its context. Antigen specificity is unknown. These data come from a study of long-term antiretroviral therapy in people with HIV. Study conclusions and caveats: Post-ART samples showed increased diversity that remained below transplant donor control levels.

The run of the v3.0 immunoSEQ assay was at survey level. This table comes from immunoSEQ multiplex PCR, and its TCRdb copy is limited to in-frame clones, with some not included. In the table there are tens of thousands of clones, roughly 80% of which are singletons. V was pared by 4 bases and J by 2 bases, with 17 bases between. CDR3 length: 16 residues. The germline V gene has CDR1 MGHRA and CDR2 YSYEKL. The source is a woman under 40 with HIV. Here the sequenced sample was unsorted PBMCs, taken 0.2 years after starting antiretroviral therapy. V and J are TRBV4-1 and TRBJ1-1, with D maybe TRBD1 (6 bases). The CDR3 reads CASSLRGAGANTEAFF. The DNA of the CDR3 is TGCGCCAGCAGCCTCCGGGGGGCTGGGGCCAACACTGAAGCTTTCTTT.